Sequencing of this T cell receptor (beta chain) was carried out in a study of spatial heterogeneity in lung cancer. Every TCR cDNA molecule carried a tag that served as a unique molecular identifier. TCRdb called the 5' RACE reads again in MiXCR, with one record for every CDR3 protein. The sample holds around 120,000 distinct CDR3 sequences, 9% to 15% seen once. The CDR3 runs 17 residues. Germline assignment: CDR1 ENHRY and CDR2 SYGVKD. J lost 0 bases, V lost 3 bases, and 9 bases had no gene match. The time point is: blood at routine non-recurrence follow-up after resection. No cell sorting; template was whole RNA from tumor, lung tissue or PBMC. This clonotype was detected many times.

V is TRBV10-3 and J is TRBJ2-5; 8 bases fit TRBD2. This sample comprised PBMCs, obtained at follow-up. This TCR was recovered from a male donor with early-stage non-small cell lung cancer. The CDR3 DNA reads TGTGCCATCAGTGAATGGATGGCGGGGGGCAACCAAGAGACCCAGTACTTC. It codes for CAISEWMAGGNQETQYF.